This TCR beta chain was profiled in a study of cytomegalovirus exposure and HLA in healthy donors. The CDR3 spans 20 residues. Germline values: CDR1 MDHEN, CDR2 SYDVKM. Trimming cost V 8 bases and J 3 bases; bases outside gene matches: 20. The PCR made use of 60 Vbeta and 13 Jbeta primers. Clones were read by immunoSEQ multiplex PCR, and TCRdb kept only the in-frame ones, dropping some. The sample yields approximately 130,000 clones, more than 75% seen once. The genes are TRBV28 and TRBJ2-6, with 9 bases identical to TRBD1. The clonotype comes from a woman aged 25-40 years in good health and CMV-seronegative. Sequenced material: PBMCs. The CDR3 sequence: CASRPRPSRTGDRGANVLTF. The CDR3 coding sequence is TGTGCCAGCCGCCCGAGGCCCTCCCGGACAGGGGACCGTGGGGCCAACGTCCTGACTTTC. Looking up the rest from reference TRBV28 and TRBJ2-6 gives the full variable domain: DVKVTQSSRYLVKRTGEKVFLECVQDMDHENMFWYRQDPGLGLRLIYFSYDVKMKEKGDIPEGYSVSREKKERFSLILESASTNQTSMYLCASRPRPSRTGDRGANVLTFGAGSRLTVL.